The entry below gives a single T cell receptor beta chain sequence along with its context. As yet, its antigen is unknown. CDR1 and CDR2 (germline): SGDLS, YYNGEE. Trimming removed 0 bases from V and 1 base from J, with 7 bases in between. The CDR3 covers 14 residues. These data come from a study of T cell responses to AZD1222 COVID-19 vaccine. Assay: immunoSEQ multiplex PCR; the TCRdb copy retains only in-frame clones and omits some. There are 150,000 to 250,000 clones in the sample; roughly nine tenths occur only once, and 3% to 3.5% lies in the top ten. Findings and caveats of the study: Among vaccine-associated CD4 TCRs, coverage spanned spike, with dominance at 160-218 and 743-854. Clonal diversity was possibly underestimated, and the donors were mostly white British, with more females. An increase in Spike-specific TCR breadth and depth was observed after two AZD1222 doses. Of the AZD1222 recipients, only five or six were seropositive at baseline.

This chain joins TRBV9 and TRBJ1-1; D is undetermined. Sample: peripheral blood, taken 28 days after the second AZD1222 dose. This sequence originates from an adult who received the AZD1222 COVID-19 vaccine. CDR3 in amino acids: CASSVGVENTEAFF. The DNA of the CDR3 is TGTGCCAGCAGCGTAGGGGTAGAGAACACTGAAGCTTTCTTT.